This T cell receptor beta chain originates from a study of T cells in Graves' hyperthyroidism and ophthalmopathy. Findings of the study overall: Most thyroid clonotypes expanded above 0.001 were also detected in blood.

Trimming took off 6 bases at V and 2 bases at J, with 13 bases between the two ends. Germline values: CDR1 KGHSH, CDR2 LQKENI. The CDR3 spans 15 residues. This clonotype was recorded at least ten times. Its antigen is undetermined. The investigators amplified TCR beta CDR3 regions from RNA transcripts. The primer set for the first-round RT-PCR of the TCR CDR3 was HTBI. Via MiXCR, TCRdb re-called the multiplex PCR reads, giving one row per CDR3 protein. The sample consists of some 600,000 distinct CDR3 sequences, about 14% of them appearing once. Uncontrolled infection, other autoimmune disease, pregnancy or lactation led to exclusion.

The receptor's source is a woman aged 30 to 39 with Graves' hyperthyroidism that later progressed to Graves' ophthalmopathy. The J gene is TRBJ2-2, the V gene TRBV18; D might be TRBD2 (6 bases). The sequenced sample was blood. This CDR3 reads CASSRRESNTGELFF. In nucleotides, the CDR3 is TGTGCCAGCTCCCGCCGGGAGAGCAACACCGGGGAGCTGTTTTTT.